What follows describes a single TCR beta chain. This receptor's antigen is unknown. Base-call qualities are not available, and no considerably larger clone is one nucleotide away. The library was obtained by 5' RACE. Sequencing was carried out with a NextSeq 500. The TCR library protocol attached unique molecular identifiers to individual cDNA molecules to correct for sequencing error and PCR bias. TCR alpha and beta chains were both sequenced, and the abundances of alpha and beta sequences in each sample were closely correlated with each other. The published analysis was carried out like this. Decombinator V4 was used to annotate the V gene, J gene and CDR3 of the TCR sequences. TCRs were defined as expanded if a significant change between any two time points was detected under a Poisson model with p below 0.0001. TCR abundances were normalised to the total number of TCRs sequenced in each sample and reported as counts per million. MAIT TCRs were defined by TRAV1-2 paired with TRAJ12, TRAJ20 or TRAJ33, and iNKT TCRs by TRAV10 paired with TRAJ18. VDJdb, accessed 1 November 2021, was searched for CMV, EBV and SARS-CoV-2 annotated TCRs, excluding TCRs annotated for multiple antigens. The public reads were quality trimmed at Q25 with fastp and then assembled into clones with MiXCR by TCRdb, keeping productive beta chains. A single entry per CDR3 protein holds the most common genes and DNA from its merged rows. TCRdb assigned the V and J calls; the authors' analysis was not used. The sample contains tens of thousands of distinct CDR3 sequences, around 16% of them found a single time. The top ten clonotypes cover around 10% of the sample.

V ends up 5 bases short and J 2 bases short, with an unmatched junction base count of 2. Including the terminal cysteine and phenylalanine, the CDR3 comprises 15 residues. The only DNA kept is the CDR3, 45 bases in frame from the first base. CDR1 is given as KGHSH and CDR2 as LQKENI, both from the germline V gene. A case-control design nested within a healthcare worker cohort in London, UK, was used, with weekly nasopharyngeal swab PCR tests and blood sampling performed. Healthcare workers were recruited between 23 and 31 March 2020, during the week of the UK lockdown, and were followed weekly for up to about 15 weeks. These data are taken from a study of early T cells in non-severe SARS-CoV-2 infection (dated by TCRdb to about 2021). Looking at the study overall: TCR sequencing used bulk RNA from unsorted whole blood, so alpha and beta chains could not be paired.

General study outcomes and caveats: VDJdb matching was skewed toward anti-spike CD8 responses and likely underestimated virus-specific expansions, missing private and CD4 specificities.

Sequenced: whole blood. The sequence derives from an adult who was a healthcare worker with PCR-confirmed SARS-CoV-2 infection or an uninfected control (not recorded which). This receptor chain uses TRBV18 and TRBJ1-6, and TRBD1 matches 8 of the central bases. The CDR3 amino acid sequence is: CASSSQGAYNSPLHF. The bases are TGTGCCAGCTCATCACAGGGGGCCTATAATTCACCCCTCCACTTT.